This TCR beta chain was observed in a study of T cell responses to AZD1222 COVID-19 vaccine. The study, taken as a whole, reports: Close to half of all spike-specific TCRs reportedly target regions of the variants that are unmutated. The study identified only six AZD1222 recipients as seropositive at baseline.

For this clone: What it binds is unknown.

Sequenced by immunoSEQ multiplex PCR; TCRdb stores in-frame clones only, minus some. The sample shows some 150,000 clones, around nine tenths of them seen only once. This specimen was peripheral blood, taken 28 days after the second AZD1222 dose. This TCR was recovered from an adult who received the AZD1222 COVID-19 vaccine.

The CDR3 is CASSEAVGQAIYTIYF. The CDR3 DNA reads as TGTGCCAGCAGTGAAGCCGTCGGACAGGCTATCTACACCATATATTTT. The J gene is TRBJ1-3, the V gene TRBV6-1, with 7 bases matching TRBD1. The CDR3 totals 16 residues. With 0 bases clipped from V and 8 bases from J, the junction kept 10 bases outside the gene matches. Germline loops: CDR1 MNHNS, CDR2 SASEGT.